Below are 27 T cell receptor beta chains sequenced from a single sample in a study of technical replicates of blood from a handful of donors (dated by TCRdb to 2017 to 2019). The library came from the immunoSEQ multiplex PCR assay. Sourced from immuneACCESS, this table was stored by TCRdb with only in-frame sequences that have V and J called. A share of the clones is absent; for the studies checked, an unresolved V gene accounts for under half, and the remainder has no known explanation. Across this sample there are more than 90,000 clones, with 95% seen only once. The ten biggest clones cover over 0.25% of the sample. Sequenced sample: T cells isolated from PBMCs. The source of these receptors is a human donor in good health.

The chain is built from TRBV5-8 and TRBJ2-7; TRBD1 might be the D (5 bases). This CDR3 is built from 14 residues. Trimming removed 0 bases from V and 2 bases from J, with 9 bases in between. The V gene's germline CDR1 is SGHTS and CDR2 YDEGEE. The chain's CDR3 is CASSLETGAYEQYF. CDR3 sequence (DNA): TGTGCCAGCAGCTTGGAAACAGGTGCCTACGAGCAGTACTTC.

The genes are TRBV6-5 and TRBJ1-2; 9 nucleotides match TRBD1. The CDR3 totals 16 residues. With V trimmed by 4 bases and J by 4 bases, 10 bases remained unmatched. The germline gives CDR1 MNHEY, CDR2 SVGAGI. The DNA for the CDR3 is TGTGCCAGCAGTTCCTCACAGGGGGCACTGAGCTATGGCTACACCTTC. This codes for CASSSSQGALSYGYTF.

The chain has TRBV5-6 and TRBJ2-7; 8 positions match TRBD2. The germline V gene has CDR1 SGHDT and CDR2 YYEEEE. V lost 0 bases to trimming and J lost 7 bases; unmatched junction nucleotides: 6. The CDR3 runs 14 residues. The CDR3 nucleotides are TGTGCCAGCAGCTTGGAGCGGGGGAGACGTGAGCAGTACTTC. Translating gives CASSLERGRREQYF.

The chain carries TRBV2 and TRBJ1-4, with D unclear. The V end was cut by 6 bases, the J end by 0 bases, with 11 bases between. The CDR3 contains 15 residues. Germline assignment: CDR1 SNHLY and CDR2 FYNNEI. The CDR3 here is CASRANSSTNEKLFF. Here the CDR3 DNA reads TGTGCCAGCAGGGCAAACAGCTCAACTAATGAAAAACTGTTTTTT.

The rearrangement links TRBV15 to TRBJ2-7; D is possibly TRBD1 (6 bases). Germline assignment: CDR1 LNHNV and CDR2 YYDKDF (reference sequence). V gave up 0 bases and J gave up 2 bases, with 11 bases separating them. The CDR3 is made up of 15 amino acids. CDR3 sequence reads: CATSRDPQGPYEQYF. The CDR3 DNA reads TGTGCCACCAGCAGAGATCCCCAGGGGCCCTACGAGCAGTACTTC.

The chain is built from TRBV30 and TRBJ2-7; D perhaps matches TRBD1 (6 bases). Trimming removed 5 bases from V and 1 base from J, with 12 bases in between. This CDR3 is 13 amino acids long. CDR1 is GTSNPN, CDR2 SVGIG, per germline (reference sequence). The CDR3 reads CAWLTGESYEQYF. The CDR3 DNA sequence: TGTGCCTGGTTGACAGGAGAGTCCTACGAGCAGTACTTC.

This chain joins TRBV7-9 and TRBJ1-2; perhaps TRBD1 as D (5 bases). The length of the CDR3 is 15 residues. V dropped 3 bases and J dropped 5 bases, with 16 bases sitting between them. Looked up from germline, CDR1 is SEHNR and CDR2 is FQNEAQ (reference sequence). The CDR3 loop reads CASSFSGGDTYGYTF. DNA of the CDR3: TGTGCCAGCAGCTTCTCCGGGGGGGATACTTATGGCTACACCTTC.

Here the CDR3 DNA reads TGTGCCAGCAGTAGGGGGGGGGATAGCAATCAGCCCCAGCATTTT. This gives the protein CASSRGGDSNQPQHF. This sequence joins TRBV28 and TRBJ1-5, with a tentative D call TRBD1 (6 bases). The germline CDR1 and CDR2 sequences are MDHEN and SYDVKM. The CDR3 contains 15 residues. V lost 5 bases to trimming and J lost 0 bases, with 11 bases between them.

The CDR3: CAISGGRGDDEQYF. DNA for the CDR3: TGTGCCATCAGTGGGGGTCGGGGGGACGACGAGCAGTACTTC. The chain carries TRBV10-3 and TRBJ2-7; 7 positions agree with TRBD2. Germline CDR1 is ENHRY and CDR2 is SYGVKD. Germline trimming cut 4 bases from V and 5 bases from J; bases unmatched to any gene: 8. The CDR3 extends over 14 amino acids.

This clone appeared a single time. This chain joins TRBV7-9 and TRBJ2-3; TRBD2 aligns across 11 bases. Germline assignment: CDR1 SEHNR and CDR2 FQNEAQ (reference sequence). V dropped 6 bases and J dropped 2; count of bases not matched to a gene: 1. The CDR3 extends over 14 amino acids. CDR3 bases: TGTGCCAGCAGACTAGCGGGAGCCACAGATACGCAGTATTTT. This codes for CASRLAGATDTQYF. The full variable domain, completed using reference TRBV7-9 and TRBJ2-3, is DTGVSQNPRHKITKRGQNVTFRCDPISEHNRLYWYRQTLGQGPEFLTYFQNEAQLEKSRLLSDRFSAERPKGSFSTLEIQRTEQGDSAMYLCASRLAGATDTQYFGPGTRLTVL.

The J gene is TRBJ1-1, the V gene TRBV6-1; D may be TRBD1 (6 bases). V lost 7 bases and J 5 bases, leaving 11 bases between the germline ends. The germline V gene encodes CDR1 MNHNS and CDR2 SASEGT. This CDR3 spans 12 amino acids. The CDR3 region has the DNA TGTGCCAGCATGGGGAGGGGGACTGAAGCTTTCTTT. It yields the protein CASMGRGTEAFF.

This rearrangement joins TRBV29-1 to TRBJ1-1; D unclear. The V end lost 2 bases, the J end lost 3 bases, and 13 bases lay between the germline ends. Germline V gene lookup returns CDR1 SQVTM and CDR2 ANQGSEA. CDR3 length: 14 residues. CDR3 coding DNA: TGCAGCGTTGAAAGCGGGCAGCGATACACTGAAGCTTTCTTT. It specifies CSVESGQRYTEAFF.

The rearrangement joins TRBV5-1 to TRBJ2-2; 7 bases align to TRBD1. The CDR3 totals 15 residues. J gave up 4 bases and V 2 bases, and 5 bases lay outside the gene matches. CDR1 and CDR2 from the germline V gene are SGHRS and YFSETQ. CDR3 amino acids: CASSFDRVGTGELFF. The CDR3 bases are TGCGCCAGCAGCTTCGACAGGGTAGGCACCGGGGAGCTGTTTTTT.

The chain employs TRBV5-4 and TRBJ2-2; TRBD1 agrees at 9 bases. Trimming at V came to 2 bases and at J to 3 bases, leaving 2 bases not matched to a gene. The CDR3 totals 15 residues. The germline gives CDR1 SGHNT, CDR2 YYREEE (reference sequence). The CDR3 DNA follows: TGTGCCAGCAGCTTAGGACAGGGGTACACCGGGGAGCTGTTTTTT. Amino acid sequence: CASSLGQGYTGELFF.

CDR3: CASSLSLGGGTDTQYF. CDR3 coding DNA: TGTGCCAGCAGCTTAAGCCTTGGGGGGGGCACAGATACGCAGTATTTT. J is TRBJ2-3 and V is TRBV7-3, with 7 bases that match TRBD2. The CDR3 runs to 16 residues. J gave up 1 base and V 1 base, and 5 bases lay outside the gene matches. Germline V gene data show CDR1 as SGHTA and CDR2 as FQGTGA.

J is TRBJ1-2 and V is TRBV4-1; the D is unclear. V dropped 0 bases and J dropped 4 bases, with 12 bases sitting between them. The length of the CDR3 is 15 residues. The germline V gene has CDR1 MGHRA and CDR2 YSYEKL. The CDR3 region has the DNA TGCGCCAGCAGCCAAGATCCGCATCCGGGCTATGGCTACACCTTC. This gives the protein CASSQDPHPGYGYTF.

V gene TRBV18 combines with J gene TRBJ2-1; no reliable D call. Trimming pared 0 bases from V and 5 bases from J, leaving 14 bases between. The CDR3 is 16 residues long. CDR1 KGHSH and CDR2 LQKENI come from the germline V gene. The CDR3 loop is CASSPPDSLANNEQFF. CDR3 in DNA: TGTGCCAGCTCACCACCTGATAGCTTAGCAAACAATGAGCAGTTCTTC. Based on the CDR3 plus reference TRBV18 and TRBJ2-1, the full variable domain is NAGVMQNPRHLVRRRGQEARLRCSPMKGHSHVYWYRQLPEEGLKFMVYLQKENIIDESGMPKERFSAEFPKEGPSILRIQQVVRGDSAAYFCASSPPDSLANNEQFFGPGTRLTVL.

The genes are TRBV30 and TRBJ1-5, with no clear D. This CDR3 comprises 14 residues. The germline V gene encodes CDR1 GTSNPN and CDR2 SVGIG (reference sequence). V shed 0 bases and J shed 1 base, with 7 bases lying between them. The CDR3 nucleotides read TGTGCCTGGAGTGTACTAGGGAGCAATCAGCCCCAGCATTTT. Its translation: CAWSVLGSNQPQHF.

This chain connects TRBV4-1 to TRBJ1-5, with D maybe TRBD1 (5 bases). Trimming shortened V by 0 bases and J by 0 bases, and 18 bases separated the two germline ends. Germline CDR1 and CDR2: MGHRA and YSYEKL. There are 19 residues in the CDR3. In DNA, the CDR3 is TGCGCCAGCAGCCAAGATCTACAGGCGACGTCCTATAGCAATCAGCCCCAGCATTTT. It yields the protein CASSQDLQATSYSNQPQHF.

V gene TRBV19 combines with J gene TRBJ2-1, with 7 bases matching TRBD2. The CDR3 loop spans 15 amino acids. The J segment lost 4 bases and the V segment lost 7 bases, leaving 10 bases of the junction unmatched. In germline, CDR1 is LNHDA, CDR2 SQIVND (reference sequence). This chain's CDR3 is CASTMAGGSYNEQFF. CDR3 DNA: TGTGCCAGTACCATGGCGGGCGGGAGTTACAATGAGCAGTTCTTC.

The V and J genes are TRBV7-2 and TRBJ1-1; D not certain. Germline V gene sequence: CDR1 SGHTA, CDR2 FQGNSA. The CDR3 runs to 15 residues. V was pared by 1 base and J by 6 bases, with 15 bases between. The CDR3 region has the DNA TGTGCCAGCAGCTTAGAATCGGGGAGTTGGGCTGAAGCTTTCTTT. Amino acid sequence: CASSLESGSWAEAFF. Using reference TRBV7-2 and TRBJ1-1 for the parts outside the CDR3, the full variable domain is GAGVSQSPSNKVTEKGKDVELRCDPISGHTALYWYRQSLGQGLEFLIYFQGNSAPDKSGLPSDRFSAERTGGSVSTLTIQRTQQEDSAVYLCASSLESGSWAEAFFGQGTRLTVV.

V gene TRBV7-9 combines with J gene TRBJ1-1; 10 positions agree with TRBD1. CDR3 length: 13 amino acids. Germline values: CDR1 SEHNR, CDR2 FQNEAQ (reference sequence). The V and J ends lost 4 bases and 4 bases, in that order; junction bases with no gene match: 0. The CDR3 sequence is CASSWDRGTEAFF. The CDR3 coding sequence is TGTGCCAGCAGCTGGGACAGGGGCACTGAAGCTTTCTTT.

This chain connects TRBV2 to TRBJ2-1; D not resolved. Looked up from germline, CDR1 is SNHLY and CDR2 is FYNNEI. The CDR3 consists of 13 residues. V lost 8 bases and J lost 7, with 15 bases in between. The CDR3 DNA reads as TGTGCCAGCTCACTTGTGGGCTGGAATGAGCAGTTCTTC. Translation gives CASSLVGWNEQFF.

V usage is TRBV30 and J usage is TRBJ1-2; possibly TRBD1 for D (5 bases). The CDR3 sequence is 14 residues long. The V end lost 1 base, the J end lost 8 bases, and 17 bases lay between the germline ends. Germline values: CDR1 GTSNPN, CDR2 SVGIG (reference sequence). This CDR3 reads CAWSAIRGEGGYTF. CDR3 coding DNA: TGTGCCTGGAGTGCAATTCGGGGGGAAGGCGGCTACACCTTC.

The chain recombines TRBV4-1 with TRBJ2-1, with 8 bases that match TRBD2. CDR3 length: 18 residues. With 4 bases clipped from V and 0 bases from J, the junction kept 11 bases outside the gene matches. Germline loops: CDR1 MGHRA, CDR2 YSYEKL. The CDR3 region is CASSRLPSGFDSYNEQFF. In DNA form, the CDR3 reads TGCGCCAGCAGCCGCCTACCTAGCGGGTTTGACTCCTACAATGAGCAGTTCTTC.

CDR3 sequence (DNA): TGCGCCAGCAGCCCAACGGGGATCCCTCGGTTCGAGCAGTACTTC. This translates into CASSPTGIPRFEQYF. V usage is TRBV4-1 and J usage is TRBJ2-7, with a weak D call TRBD2 (5 bases). The CDR3 has 15 amino acids. Trimming stripped 4 bases from V and 6 bases from J, with 19 bases between. Germline assignment: CDR1 MGHRA and CDR2 YSYEKL.

Concerning this clone: The junction departs from the called germline gene at one end, perhaps through a read error. The chain employs TRBV7-7 and TRBJ2-1; D is unclear. Germline V gives CDR1 SSHAT, CDR2 FNYEAQ (reference sequence). CDR3 length: 15 residues. The CDR3: CASSLLLSSYNEQFF. The CDR3 nucleotides read TGTGCTAGCAGCTTACTCTTGAGCTCCTACAATGAGCAGTTCTTC.